These 23 T cell receptor beta chains originate from one sample sequenced in a study of cytomegalovirus exposure and HLA in healthy donors. The PCR employed 60 Vbeta primers together with 13 Jbeta primers. The table came from immunoSEQ multiplex PCR; TCRdb's copy has only in-frame clones and leaves some out. This table has approximately 150,000 clones, roughly 85% appearing once. Sequences were obtained from PBMCs. Receptors were obtained from a man aged 40-55 years in good health and CMV-seronegative.

V and J are TRBV28 and TRBJ2-5, with 8 bases lining up with TRBD2. Germline V gene lookup returns CDR1 MDHEN and CDR2 SYDVKM. The CDR3 is 15 amino acids. Germline trimming cut 3 bases from V and 5 bases from J; bases unmatched to any gene: 8. The CDR3 DNA is TGTGCCAGCAGTTTGGTCGGGAGGGCCTCGGAGACCCAGTACTTC. Its protein is CASSLVGRASETQYF.

This chain joins TRBV5-1 and TRBJ2-2; 10 bases map to TRBD2. CDR1 and CDR2 from the germline V gene are SGHRS and YFSETQ. The V gene end was trimmed by 2 bases and the J gene end by 4 bases; junction bases not matched to a gene: 8. The CDR3 sequence is 17 residues long. In DNA form, the CDR3 reads TGCGCCAGCAGCTTACGTCTAGCGGGAGTTGGCACCGGGGAGCTGTTTTTT. Amino acid sequence: CASSLRLAGVGTGELFF.

This chain joins TRBV29-1 and TRBJ1-1, with D hard to call. V was cut by 0 bases and J by 4 bases, with 9 bases left in between. CDR3 length: 13 amino acids. Germline CDR1 is SQVTM and CDR2 is ANQGSEA. The CDR3 region is CSVEDAGVTEAFF. CDR3 nucleotide sequence: TGCAGCGTTGAAGACGCGGGCGTCACTGAAGCTTTCTTT.

Comments on this clone: A read error may produce the germline difference seen at one junction end. This chain links TRBV6-5 with TRBJ2-7; the match to TRBD1 covers 9 bases. The CDR3 consists of 14 residues. Looked up from germline, CDR1 is MNHEY and CDR2 is SVGAGI. The CDR3 loop is CASSPIQGALEQHF. DNA of the CDR3: TGTGCCAGCAGTCCAATACAGGGGGCGCTCGAGCAGCACTTC.

V usage is TRBV6-1 and J usage is TRBJ2-7; 7 bases line up with TRBD2. There are 15 residues in the CDR3. J was trimmed by 3 bases and V by 1 base; bases with no gene match: 6. CDR1 and CDR2 from the germline V gene are MNHNS and SASEGT. The CDR3 DNA sequence: TGTGCCAGCAGTGAAGTCCGACTAGCCAGCTACGAGCAGTACTTC. It encodes CASSEVRLASYEQYF.

The rearrangement uses TRBV4-1 and TRBJ2-1; D call uncertain. Germline-derived CDR1 and CDR2 are MGHRA and YSYEKL. Trimming cost V 5 bases and J 6 bases, with 11 bases left between them. The CDR3 covers 13 residues. The CDR3 DNA sequence: TGCGCCAGCAGCTCCGTAGTCGCCAATGAGCAGTTCTTC. Translated, it gives CASSSVVANEQFF.

Regarding this clone: Germline and junction disagree at one end, which may indicate a read error. J is TRBJ2-7 and V is TRBV7-9; D possibly corresponds to TRBD1 (6 bases). Per germline, CDR1 SEHNR and CDR2 FQNEAQ (reference sequence). The CDR3 is made up of 15 amino acids. DNA of the CDR3: TGTTCCAGCAGCTTAGCGTCAGGGGTGGACTACGAGCAGTACTTC. This codes for CSSSLASGVDYEQYF.

The rearrangement joins TRBV5-8 to TRBJ2-3, with 7 bases aligning to TRBD1. The CDR3 covers 15 residues. Germline V gene lookup returns CDR1 SGHTS and CDR2 YDEGEE. The junction had 1 base not matched to a gene; V was cut back by 0 bases and J by 0 bases. The CDR3 is CASSLGDSSTDTQYF. The CDR3 coding sequence is TGTGCCAGCAGCTTGGGGGACAGTAGCACAGATACGCAGTATTTT.

The rearrangement uses TRBV7-2 and TRBJ1-2, with D maybe TRBD1 (5 bases). V was pared by 0 bases and J by 10 bases, with 18 bases between. Per the germline V gene, CDR1 is SGHTA and CDR2 is FQGNSA. CDR3 length: 15 residues. The CDR3 DNA reads as TGTGCCAGCAGCTTAGCGCCCGGAGGGGTCGACACCTACACCTTC. Protein: CASSLAPGGVDTYTF.

V is TRBV6-1 and J is TRBJ1-6; D remains ambiguous. Trimming cost V 3 bases and J 7 bases, with 10 bases left between them. The germline V gene encodes CDR1 MNHNS and CDR2 SASEGT. CDR3 length: 14 amino acids. The DNA for the CDR3 is TGTGCCAGCAGTGACGGGATCCGGAATTCACCCCTCCACTTT. Amino acids: CASSDGIRNSPLHF.

The chain combines TRBV2 with TRBJ2-2; D is perhaps TRBD2 (5 bases). In germline, CDR1 is SNHLY, CDR2 FYNNEI. This CDR3 is built from 15 residues. Trimming cost V 7 bases and J 5 bases, with 17 bases left between them. As DNA, the CDR3 is TGTGCCAGCACCCCGAGGGAAGTTGGTACCGGGGAGCTGTTTTTT. Translation: CASTPREVGTGELFF.

The V gene is TRBV7-2, the J gene TRBJ2-2; 7 bases align to TRBD2. The CDR3 runs to 16 residues. Germline CDR1 SGHTA, CDR2 FQGNSA. V dropped 7 bases and J dropped 3; count of bases not matched to a gene: 11. CDR3 amino acids: CASNPSGLADTGELFF. CDR3 nucleotides: TGTGCCAGCAACCCTTCGGGGCTAGCGGACACCGGGGAGCTGTTTTTT.

The chain recombines TRBV28 with TRBJ2-5; perhaps TRBD1 as D (6 bases). This CDR3 has 15 residues. V was pared by 3 bases and J by 4 bases, with 15 bases between. Germline CDR1 reads MDHEN; CDR2 reads SYDVKM. CDR3 in DNA: TGTGCCAGCAGTTTTCTGGGGGCGGAGGTAGAGACCCAGTACTTC. This codes for CASSFLGAEVETQYF.

The chain employs TRBV9 and TRBJ2-2, with a possible D match to TRBD2 (5 bases). V shed 5 bases and J shed 6 bases, with 17 bases lying between them. This CDR3 spans 15 amino acids. Germline loops: CDR1 SGDLS, CDR2 YYNGEE. The DNA of the CDR3 is TGTGCCAGCAGGCCGTTACTAGGCGGGTCCGGGGAGCTGTTTTTT. This encodes CASRPLLGGSGELFF.

The chain combines TRBV14 with TRBJ2-7; 9 bases match TRBD1. The CDR3 contains 19 residues. V was clipped by 0 bases and J by 4 bases; unmatched bases: 16. Germline loops: CDR1 SGHDN, CDR2 FVKESK. The CDR3 region has the DNA TGTGCCAGCAGCCAAGATCCCCGGACAGGGGCGTTACATTTATACGAGCAGTACTTC. Its translation: CASSQDPRTGALHLYEQYF.

The chain has TRBV7-9 and TRBJ2-7; D gene unclear. The V gene lost 6 bases and the J gene lost 2 bases, with 5 bases spanning the gap. CDR1 is SEHNR and CDR2 is FQNEAQ in the germline V gene (reference sequence). This CDR3 has 11 residues. In nucleotides, the CDR3 is TGTGCCAGCAGGCAGACCTACGAGCAGTACTTC. Its translation is CASRQTYEQYF.

This clone is a singleton in its sample. V is TRBV6-1 and J is TRBJ1-5; D call uncertain. Germline CDR1 and CDR2: MNHNS and SASEGT. V was pared by 4 bases and J by 4 bases, with 8 bases between. This CDR3 region has 13 residues. DNA of the CDR3: TGTGCCAGCAGTGCCGAGATTAATCAGCCCCAGCATTTT. Its translation: CASSAEINQPQHF.

The V call is TRBV5-1, the J call TRBJ1-1; D uncertain. The CDR3 has 13 residues. Germline values: CDR1 SGHRS, CDR2 YFSETQ. V was cut by 5 bases and J by 0 bases, with 8 bases left in between. The CDR3, as DNA: TGCGCCAGCAGTCCGGTATTGAACACTGAAGCTTTCTTT. This codes for CASSPVLNTEAFF.

V usage is TRBV7-2 and J usage is TRBJ2-3, with a possible D match to TRBD1 (5 bases). The germline V gene has CDR1 SGHTA and CDR2 FQGNSA. The V end lost 2 bases, the J end lost 5 bases, and 8 bases lay between the germline ends. This CDR3 has 13 amino acids. This CDR3 is CASSLQGRDTQYF. The CDR3 DNA follows: TGTGCCAGCAGCTTACAGGGTCGAGATACGCAGTATTTT.

The chain recombines TRBV7-4 with TRBJ2-7; a weak D match, TRBD1 (6 bases). Trimming took off 3 bases at V and 3 bases at J, with 12 bases between the two ends. Germline-derived CDR1 and CDR2 are SGHVT and SQSDAQ. CDR3 size: 14 residues. The CDR3 here is CASSLGHGYYEQYF. The CDR3 DNA reads TGTGCCAGCAGCTTGGGACACGGTTACTACGAGCAGTACTTC.

This chain uses TRBV28 with TRBJ2-7; the match to TRBD2 covers 7 bases. V was clipped by 3 bases and J by 1 base; unmatched bases: 3. The CDR3 has 14 amino acids. CDR1 and CDR2 (germline): MDHEN, SYDVKM. The CDR3 sequence: CASSFGGSSYEQYF. CDR3 DNA sequence: TGTGCCAGCAGTTTCGGCGGGAGTTCCTACGAGCAGTACTTC. The full variable domain, with the rest looked up from reference TRBV28 and TRBJ2-7, is DVKVTQSSRYLVKRTGEKVFLECVQDMDHENMFWYRQDPGLGLRLIYFSYDVKMKEKGDIPEGYSVSREKKERFSLILESASTNQTSMYLCASSFGGSSYEQYFGPGTRLTVT.

This clone turned up a few times. The chain is built from TRBV5-1 and TRBJ2-7; 14 bases agree with TRBD2. The CDR3 sequence is 17 residues long. The germline V gene has CDR1 SGHRS and CDR2 YFSETQ. With 3 bases clipped from V and 1 base from J, the junction kept 6 bases outside the gene matches. The DNA of the CDR3 is TGCGCCAGCAGCTATGGGACTAGCGGGAGAGGGTCCTACGAGCAGTACTTC. Protein sequence: CASSYGTSGRGSYEQYF.

The CDR3 loop is CASSESVALQPQHF. The CDR3 DNA sequence: TGTGCCAGCAGTGAAAGCGTGGCCCTTCAGCCCCAGCATTTT. V and J are TRBV6-1 and TRBJ1-5; no definite D call. This CDR3 is 14 amino acids long. V lost 2 bases and J lost 6, with 11 bases in between. Germline CDR1 is MNHNS and CDR2 is SASEGT.